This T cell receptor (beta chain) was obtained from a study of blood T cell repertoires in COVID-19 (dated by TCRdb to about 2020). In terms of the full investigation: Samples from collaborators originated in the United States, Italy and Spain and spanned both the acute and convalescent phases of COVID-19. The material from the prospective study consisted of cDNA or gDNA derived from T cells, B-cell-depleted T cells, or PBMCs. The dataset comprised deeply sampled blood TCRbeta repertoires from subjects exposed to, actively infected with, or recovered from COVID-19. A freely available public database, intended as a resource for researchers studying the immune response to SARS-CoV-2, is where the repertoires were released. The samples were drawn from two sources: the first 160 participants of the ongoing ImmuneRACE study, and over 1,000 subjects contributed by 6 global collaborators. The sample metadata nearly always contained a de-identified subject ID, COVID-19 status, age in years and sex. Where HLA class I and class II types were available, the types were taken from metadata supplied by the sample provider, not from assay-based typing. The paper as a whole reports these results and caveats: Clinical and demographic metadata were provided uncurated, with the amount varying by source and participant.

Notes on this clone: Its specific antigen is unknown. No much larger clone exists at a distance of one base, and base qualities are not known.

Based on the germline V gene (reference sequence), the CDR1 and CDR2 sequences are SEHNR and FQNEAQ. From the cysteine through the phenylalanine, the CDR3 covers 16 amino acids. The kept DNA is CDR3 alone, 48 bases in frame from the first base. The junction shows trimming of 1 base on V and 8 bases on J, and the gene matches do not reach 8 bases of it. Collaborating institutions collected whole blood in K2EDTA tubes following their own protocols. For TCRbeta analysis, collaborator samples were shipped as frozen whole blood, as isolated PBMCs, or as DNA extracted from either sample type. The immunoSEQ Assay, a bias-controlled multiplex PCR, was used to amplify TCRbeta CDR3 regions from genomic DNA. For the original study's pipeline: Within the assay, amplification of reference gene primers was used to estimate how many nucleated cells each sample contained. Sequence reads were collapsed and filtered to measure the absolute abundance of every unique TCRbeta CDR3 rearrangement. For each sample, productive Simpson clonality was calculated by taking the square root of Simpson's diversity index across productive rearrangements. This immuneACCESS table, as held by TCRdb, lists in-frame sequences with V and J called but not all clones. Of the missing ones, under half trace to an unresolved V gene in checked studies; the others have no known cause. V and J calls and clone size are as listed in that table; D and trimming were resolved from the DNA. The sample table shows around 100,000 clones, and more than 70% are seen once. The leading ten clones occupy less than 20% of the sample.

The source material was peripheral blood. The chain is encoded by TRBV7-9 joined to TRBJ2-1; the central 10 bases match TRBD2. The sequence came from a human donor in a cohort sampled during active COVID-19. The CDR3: CASSLEASGRWDEQFF. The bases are TGTGCCAGCAGCTTAGAGGCTAGCGGGAGATGGGATGAGCAGTTCTTC.